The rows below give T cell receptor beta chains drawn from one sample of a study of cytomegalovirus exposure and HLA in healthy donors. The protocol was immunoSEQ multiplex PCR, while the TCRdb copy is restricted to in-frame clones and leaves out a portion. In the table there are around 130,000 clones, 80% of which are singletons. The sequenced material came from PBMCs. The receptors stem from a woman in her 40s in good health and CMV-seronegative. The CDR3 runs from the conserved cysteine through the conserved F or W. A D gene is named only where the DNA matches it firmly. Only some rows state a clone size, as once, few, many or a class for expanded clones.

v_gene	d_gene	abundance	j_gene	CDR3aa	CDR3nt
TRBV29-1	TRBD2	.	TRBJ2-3	CSVAGTSGSSDTQYF	TGCAGCGTTGCCGGGACTAGCGGGAGTTCAGATACGCAGTATTTT
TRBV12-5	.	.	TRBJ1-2	CASGLGPANYGYTF	TGTGCTAGCGGACTTGGACCGGCTAACTATGGCTACACCTTC
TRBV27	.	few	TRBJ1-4	CASSPGKRRLFF	TGTGCCAGCAGTCCCGGGAAGAGGAGGCTGTTTTTT
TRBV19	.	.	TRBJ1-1	CASSIQGQGGTEAFF	TGTGCCAGTAGCATACAAGGTCAGGGCGGCACTGAAGCTTTCTTT
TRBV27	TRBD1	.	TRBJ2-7	CASSSTLPASTGIAYEQYF	TGTGCCAGCAGTTCCACCTTACCAGCCTCGACAGGGATTGCCTACGAGCAGTACTTC
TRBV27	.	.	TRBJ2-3	CASSPSPSGSTDTQYF	TGTGCCAGCAGTCCCTCCCCTAGTGGAAGCACAGATACGCAGTATTTT
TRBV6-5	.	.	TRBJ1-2	CASTPGGYGYTF	TGTGCCAGCACCCCGGGGGGGTATGGCTACACCTTC
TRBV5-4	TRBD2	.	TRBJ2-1	CASSLELAGGGEQFF	TGTGCCAGCAGCTTGGAGTTAGCGGGGGGTGGTGAGCAGTTCTTC
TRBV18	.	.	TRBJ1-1	CASSPQGSSTEAFF	TGTGCCAGCTCACCCCAGGGGTCGAGCACTGAAGCTTTCTTT
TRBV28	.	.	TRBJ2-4	CASNPDTQKNIQYF	TGTGCCAGCAACCCGGACACCCAAAAAAACATTCAGTACTTC
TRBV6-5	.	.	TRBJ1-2	CASSYSKLGNYGYTF	TGTGCCAGCAGTTACTCGAAGCTCGGGAACTATGGCTACACCTTC
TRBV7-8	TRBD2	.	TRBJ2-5	CASSERGRAETQYF	TGTGCCAGCAGCGAGCGGGGCAGGGCCGAGACCCAGTACTTC
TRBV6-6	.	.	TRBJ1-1	CASSDNLNTEAFF	TGTGCCAGCAGTGATAACTTGAACACTGAAGCTTTCTTT
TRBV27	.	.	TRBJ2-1	CASSLSLKREQFF	TGTGCCAGCAGTTTATCGCTCAAGAGGGAGCAGTTCTTC
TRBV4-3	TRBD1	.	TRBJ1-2	CASSPGQDPFYGYTF	TGCGCCAGCAGCCCTGGACAGGATCCCTTCTATGGCTACACCTTC
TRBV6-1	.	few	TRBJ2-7	CASRLRSLAGYEQYF	TGTGCCAGCAGGCTCCGGTCTCTTGCAGGGTACGAGCAGTACTTC
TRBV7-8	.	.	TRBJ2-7	CASSDSRAGSSYEQYF	TGTGCCAGCAGCGACTCGAGGGCAGGATCCTCCTACGAGCAGTACTTC
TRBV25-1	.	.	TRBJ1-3	CASSEDSGNTIYF	TGTGCCAGCAGTGAGGACAGTGGAAACACCATATATTTT
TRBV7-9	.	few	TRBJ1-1	CASSFFGPQNTEAFF	TGTGCCAGCAGCTTCTTCGGTCCCCAGAACACTGAAGCTTTCTTT
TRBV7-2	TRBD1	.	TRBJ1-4	CASSLGDRTNEKLFF	TGTGCCAGCAGCTTAGGGGACAGGACTAATGAAAAACTGTTTTTT
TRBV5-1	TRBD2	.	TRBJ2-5	CASSLRLAGVQETQYF	TGCGCCAGCAGTCTACGACTAGCGGGGGTCCAAGAGACCCAGTACTTC
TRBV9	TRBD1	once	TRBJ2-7	CASSEGTGGEQYF	TGTGCCAGCAGCGAGGGGACAGGGGGCGAGCAGTACTTC
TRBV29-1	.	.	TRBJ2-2	CSVGRDTGELFF	TGCAGCGTGGGTCGGGACACCGGGGAGCTGTTTTTT
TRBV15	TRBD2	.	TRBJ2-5	CATSRTRTLAGGETQYF	TGTGCCACCAGCAGGACTAGAACCTTAGCGGGAGGGGAGACCCAGTACTTC
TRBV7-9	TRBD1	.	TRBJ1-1	CASSWDRGLAEAFF	TGTGCCAGCAGCTGGGACAGGGGATTAGCTGAAGCTTTCTTT
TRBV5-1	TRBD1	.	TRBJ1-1	CASSPGTGTGGAPGAFF	TGCGCCAGCAGCCCAGGAACCGGGACAGGGGGGGCCCCAGGAGCTTTCTTT
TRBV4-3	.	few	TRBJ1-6	CASSQEPGLGNSPLHF	TGCGCCAGCAGCCAAGAACCAGGGCTGGGGAATTCACCCCTCCACTTT
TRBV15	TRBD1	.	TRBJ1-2	CATSRTGGNGYTF	TGTGCCACCAGCAGGACAGGGGGGAATGGCTACACCTTC
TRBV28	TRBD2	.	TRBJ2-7	CASSSPGTIYSYEQYF	TGTGCCAGCAGTTCCCCCGGGACTATATATTCCTACGAGCAGTACTTC